Following are 4 T cell receptor beta chains from one sample sequenced in a study of T-cell memory formation after mild COVID-19. TCRdb used MiXCR to reprocess the 5' RACE reads, holding one entry per CDR3 protein. The sample yields around 530,000 distinct CDR3 sequences, less than 25% seen once. The source material was PBMCs or a T cell subset sorted from them (not recorded which). The receptors shown here come from an adult woman who had mild COVID-19 (a few samples of this study predate the infection). Cell type and time point are not known.

Many counts were recorded for this clonotype. The gene calls are TRBV5-1 and TRBJ1-1, with 10 positions matching TRBD1. V shed 4 bases, J shed 1 base, and the junction held 13 bases outside the gene matches. Germline V gene sequence: CDR1 SGHRS, CDR2 YFSETQ. This CDR3 is built from 18 residues. The CDR3, as DNA: TGCGCCAGCAGCCGGGATGGGACAGGGGCCGTCGGGAACACTGAAGCTTTCTTT. This gives the protein CASSRDGTGAVGNTEAFF. Full variable domain (remainder filled in from reference TRBV5-1 and TRBJ1-1): KAGVTQTPRYLIKTRGQQVTLSCSPISGHRSVSWYQQTPGQGLQFLFEYFSETQRNKGNFPGRFSGRQFSNSRSEMNVSTLELGDSALYLCASSRDGTGAVGNTEAFFGQGTRLTVV.

The chain joins TRBV20-1 to TRBJ1-3; D unclear. V was cut by 5 bases and J by 2 bases, with 25 bases left in between. This CDR3 spans 18 amino acids. Germline V lookup: CDR1 DFQATT, CDR2 SNEGSKA (reference sequence). The CDR3 coding sequence is TGCAGTGCTTATAACCTCCTCGACCCCCTCGGGCCTGGAAACACCATATATTTT. Translated: CSAYNLLDPLGPGNTIYF.

This clonotype was counted only a few times. The chain has TRBV9 and TRBJ2-1; D not certain. Germline assignment: CDR1 SGDLS and CDR2 YYNGEE. The CDR3 has 14 amino acids. The V gene lost 0 bases and the J gene lost 0 bases, with 4 bases spanning the gap. The CDR3 here is CASSVVLSYNEQFF. The CDR3 DNA follows: TGTGCCAGCAGCGTAGTACTCTCCTACAATGAGCAGTTCTTC.

The chain has TRBV20-1 and TRBJ2-7; either TRBD1 or TRBD2 may supply D (5 bases each). The CDR3 runs 13 residues. Germline CDR1 is DFQATT and CDR2 is SNEGSKA (reference sequence). The ends were cut back, 2 bases at V and 3 bases at J, with 11 bases in the middle. CDR3 DNA sequence: TGCAGTGCTAGAACCCAGGGAGACTACGAGCAGTACTTC. Residues: CSARTQGDYEQYF.